These 8 T cell receptor beta chains originate from one sample sequenced in a study of human T cells and chemical hapten exposure. TCRdb used MiXCR to reprocess the RACE reads, holding one entry per CDR3 protein. The sample carries some 120,000 distinct CDR3 sequences, over 10% recorded once. Time point noted: patch test 1, 2 weeks after DPC sensitization. Documented treatment: therapeutic diphenylcyclopropenone sensitization with weekly scalp DPC. This specimen was whole blood, taken in connection with sensitization to the hapten diphenylcyclopropenone (DPC). These TCRs come from a woman aged 50 to 60 with alopecia areata. Some clones in this sample may be carry-over from other donors' samples.

This clonotype was seen only a few times. V gene TRBV10-3 combines with J gene TRBJ2-1; D is perhaps TRBD1 (6 bases). The CDR3 contains 13 residues. V was pared by 11 bases and J by 13 bases, with 24 bases between. Germline V gene sequence: CDR1 ENHRY, CDR2 SYGVKD. CDR3 nucleotide sequence: TGTGCCTCAATGGCAGGGGATCCCTCTCCTCAGTTCTTC. Residues: CASMAGDPSPQFF.

The chain has TRBV7-9 and TRBJ2-1; the D is unclear. Germline lookup yields CDR1 SEHNR and CDR2 FQNEAQ (reference sequence). The CDR3 runs to 12 residues. V lost 4 bases and J 6 bases, leaving 7 bases between the germline ends. CDR3 region: CASSSGPNEQFF. CDR3 DNA: TGTGCCAGCAGCTCCGGCCCCAATGAGCAGTTCTTC.

This clonotype turned up a few times. V and J are TRBV18 and TRBJ2-7; no clear D gene. V was pared by 2 bases and J by 2 bases, with 10 bases between. This CDR3 contains 14 residues. Germline V gene lookup returns CDR1 KGHSH and CDR2 LQKENI. The chain's CDR3 is CASSPNSATYEQYF. The CDR3 DNA sequence: TGTGCCAGCTCACCAAATTCAGCTACCTACGAGCAGTACTTC.

CDR3 coding DNA: TGTGCCAGCAGTTCCCAAAACAGGATCCCCAGAAGAAGCACTGAAGCTTTCTTT. Translating gives CASSSQNRIPRRSTEAFF. The rearrangement links TRBV28 to TRBJ1-1, with D perhaps TRBD1 (5 bases). V was cut by 4 bases and J by 4 bases, with 25 bases left in between. Germline V gene lookup returns CDR1 MDHEN and CDR2 SYDVKM. The CDR3 sequence is 18 residues long.

The table lists this clonotype with many counts. The chain has TRBV6-5 and TRBJ2-3, with D tentatively TRBD1 (5 bases). The CDR3 runs to 16 residues. CDR1 MNHEY and CDR2 SVGAGI come from the germline V gene. V was pared by 2 bases and J by 5 bases, with 17 bases between. The CDR3 coding sequence is TGTGCCAGCAGTTACCTGGGGCAGGGCGTAGAAGATACGCAGTATTTT. This sequence encodes CASSYLGQGVEDTQYF.

This clonotype was counted many times. The chain employs TRBV12-3 or TRBV12-4 and TRBJ1-4, with D hard to call. This CDR3 region has 13 residues. V lost 4 bases and J lost 7, with 10 bases in between. The CDR3 region has the DNA TGTGCCAGCAGTTCCGAACGGGCTGAAAAACTGTTTTTT. Translation: CASSSERAEKLFF.

A few counts support this clonotype. The chain recombines TRBV7-2 with TRBJ2-7, with 9 positions matching TRBD1. Germline values: CDR1 SGHTA, CDR2 FQGNSA. There are 13 residues in the CDR3. After removal of 8 bases from V and 4 bases from J, the junction contained 6 bases not matched to a gene. The CDR3: CASRSGQGYEQYF. The CDR3 DNA follows: TGTGCCAGCCGCTCCGGACAGGGGTACGAGCAGTACTTC.

J is TRBJ1-5 and V is TRBV12-3 or TRBV12-4; D is perhaps TRBD1 (5 bases). V was shortened by 5 bases and J by 4 bases, with 12 bases between the two germline ends. The CDR3 extends over 14 amino acids. CDR3 residues: CASSVDILNQPQHF. The CDR3 region has the DNA TGTGCCAGCAGTGTGGACATACTAAATCAGCCCCAGCATTTT.